This entry is about one T cell receptor (beta chain). What it recognizes is unknown. The CDR3 covers 14 residues. Germline CDR1 is SGDLS and CDR2 is YYNGEE. The ends were cut back, 0 bases at V and 7 bases at J, with 11 bases in the middle. This sample was included in a study of T-cell memory formation after mild COVID-19. Study at large: Clusters were largely donor specific.

The authors produced TCR alpha and TCR beta cDNA libraries with sample barcodes and UMIs by 5'RACE using constant-segment primers. TCRdb used MiXCR to reprocess the 5' RACE reads, holding one entry per CDR3 protein. Of about 190,000 distinct CDR3 sequences in the sample, around 20% were seen once. Study results and caveats: The main location of contracting CD4+ clones was CM and EM, and that of contracting CD8+ clones was EMRA. Clones that contracted from day 15 to 85 were balanced CD4/CD8, while later expanders leaned CD4+.

This chain uses TRBV9 with TRBJ2-1; D is unresolved. The sequence was collected from an adult woman who had mild COVID-19 (a few samples of this study predate the infection). Cell type and time point are not known. The source material was PBMCs or a T cell subset sorted from them (not recorded which). For the CDR3, the DNA is TGTGCCAGCAGCGTAGGTCAAAGCTGGAATGAGCAGTTCTTC. Translating it yields CASSVGQSWNEQFF.